These T cell receptor beta chains were read from a single sample in a study of blood T cell repertoires in COVID-19. Produced via immunoSEQ multiplex PCR; TCRdb's table is partial and in-frame only. The sample shows over 85,000 clones, 70% to 90% of them seen only once. The source material was peripheral blood. Receptors originate from a man over 45 with active COVID-19. Each CDR3 is given with its conserved first and last residue. The D gene is left open where the match is weak. Only part of the rows carry a size: once, few, many, or a class if the clone is expanded.

J: TRBJ1-4
size: -
V: TRBV6-4
D: TRBD1
DNA: TGTGCCTGTGACCGACAGGGATTTAATGAAAAACTGTTTTTT
CDR3: CACDRQGFNEKLFF

J: TRBJ2-1
size: -
V: TRBV4-1
D: -
DNA: TGCGCCAGCAGCCATGGGAGTAGCGGCCCGAGCTCCTACAATGAGCAGTTCTTC
CDR3: CASSHGSSGPSSYNEQFF

J: TRBJ1-1
size: few
V: TRBV3-1/TRBV3-2
D: -
DNA: TGTGCCAGCAGCCAAGGTTTATCTGAAGCTTTCTTT
CDR3: CASSQGLSEAFF

J: TRBJ2-3
size: -
V: TRBV11-3
D: -
DNA: TGTGCCAGCAGCCTTGGGGGGGATACGCAGTATTTT
CDR3: CASSLGGDTQYF

J: TRBJ2-1
size: -
V: TRBV3-1/TRBV3-2
D: TRBD2
DNA: TGTGCCAGCAGCCCCCTGGGTGGGACTAGCGGGGGCGATGAGCAGTTCTTC
CDR3: CASSPLGGTSGGDEQFF

J: TRBJ1-2
size: -
V: TRBV11-2
D: TRBD1
DNA: TGTGCCAGCAGCTTAATTTTCCCGACAGGGGCTTACTCCTATGGCTACACCTTC
CDR3: CASSLIFPTGAYSYGYTF

J: TRBJ2-1
size: -
V: TRBV27
D: TRBD2
DNA: TGTGCCAGCAGCTCGCTAGCGGGGGGGCGGGGGGAGCAGTTCTTC
CDR3: CASSSLAGGRGEQFF

J: TRBJ1-6
size: -
V: TRBV7-2
D: TRBD1
DNA: TGTGCCAGCAGCTTAAACAGGGGGGTGGGTTCACCCCTCCACTTT
CDR3: CASSLNRGVGSPLHF

J: TRBJ2-3
size: -
V: TRBV25-1
D: -
DNA: TGTGCCAGCAGTGACCCTACAGGGAGTGATACGCAGTATTTT
CDR3: CASSDPTGSDTQYF

J: TRBJ2-5
size: -
V: TRBV10-3
D: -
DNA: TGTGCCATCAGGGGGGGCCAAGAGACCCAGTACTTC
CDR3: CAIRGGQETQYF

J: TRBJ1-5
size: -
V: TRBV6-2/TRBV6-3
D: -
DNA: TGTGCCAGCAGTTACTCCACTGTAATCCGAGTGGTGGATCAGCCCCAGCATTTT
CDR3: CASSYSTVIRVVDQPQHF

J: TRBJ1-1
size: -
V: TRBV5-1
D: -
DNA: TGCGCCAGCAGTCAAGAGGTGCCAAGCACTGAAGCTTTCTTT
CDR3: CASSQEVPSTEAFF

J: TRBJ1-4
size: -
V: TRBV6-5
D: TRBD1
DNA: TGTGCCAGCACCGCGACAGGGGTTAGTGGTGAAAAACTGTTTTTT
CDR3: CASTATGVSGEKLFF

J: TRBJ1-6
size: -
V: TRBV5-4
D: TRBD1
DNA: TGTGCCAGCAGTTCCGGGACAGGGTACTCACCCCTCCACTTT
CDR3: CASSSGTGYSPLHF

J: TRBJ2-1
size: -
V: TRBV6-6
D: -
DNA: TGTGCCAGCAGCCCCCCGGGACTGTCCTACAATGAGCAGTTCTTC
CDR3: CASSPPGLSYNEQFF

J: TRBJ1-4
size: once
V: TRBV18
D: -
DNA: TGTGCCAGCTCGCAATCAGGGCTGGGGGAAAAACTGTTTTTT
CDR3: CASSQSGLGEKLFF

J: TRBJ1-1
size: once
V: TRBV12-5
D: TRBD1
DNA: TGTGCTAGTGGCTCATGGGACAGGGGGCTACAGAGAGTCCAATCTGAAGCTTTCTTT
CDR3: CASGSWDRGLQRVQSEAFF

J: TRBJ2-5
size: -
V: TRBV5-1
D: -
DNA: TGCGCCAGCAGCTTGGTAGGACAACCAGAGACCCAGTACTTC
CDR3: CASSLVGQPETQYF

J: TRBJ1-5
size: -
V: TRBV14
D: -
DNA: TGTGCCAGCAGCCACCGAAGCATGAGTCAGCCCCAGCATTTT
CDR3: CASSHRSMSQPQHF

J: TRBJ2-1
size: -
V: TRBV3-1/TRBV3-2
D: -
DNA: TGTGCCAGCAGTCCGGGGGGCGCCATCTACAATGAGCAGTTCTTC
CDR3: CASSPGGAIYNEQFF

J: TRBJ2-3
size: -
V: TRBV5-1
D: -
DNA: TGCGCCAGCAGTCAATCTCCCGGGTCTCACACAGATACGCAGTATTTT
CDR3: CASSQSPGSHTDTQYF

J: TRBJ1-2
size: -
V: TRBV28
D: -
DNA: TGTGCCAGCAGAACACCACAGGGCAGCTATGGCTACACCTTC
CDR3: CASRTPQGSYGYTF

J: TRBJ1-2
size: -
V: TRBV2
D: TRBD1
DNA: TGTGCCAGCAGTCGACAGGGCTATGGCTACACCTTC
CDR3: CASSRQGYGYTF

J: TRBJ1-1
size: once
V: TRBV2
D: TRBD1
DNA: TGTGCCAGCAGGCCGGACAGGGTAGGATCTGAAGCTTTCTTT
CDR3: CASRPDRVGSEAFF

J: TRBJ2-5
size: -
V: TRBV18
D: TRBD2
DNA: TGTGCCAGCTCACCAAGGTGGACTAGCGGGGACCAAGAGACCCAGTACTTC
CDR3: CASSPRWTSGDQETQYF

J: TRBJ1-2
size: -
V: TRBV19
D: TRBD1
DNA: TGTGCCAGTAGTAGAGACCCCGGGACAGGGGCCAACTATGGCTACACCTTC
CDR3: CASSRDPGTGANYGYTF

J: TRBJ2-1
size: -
V: TRBV18
D: TRBD2
DNA: TGTGCCAGCTCACCAATCAGCGGGGGGGATGGCGAGACGTTCTTC
CDR3: CASSPISGGDGETFF

J: TRBJ1-3
size: -
V: TRBV6-5
D: TRBD1
DNA: TGTGCCAGCAGACCCACAGGGGGCTCTGGAAACACCATATATTTT
CDR3: CASRPTGGSGNTIYF

J: TRBJ2-1
size: -
V: TRBV5-1
D: -
DNA: TGCGCCAGCAGCTTGGACGGGGTCTACAATGAGCAGTTCTTC
CDR3: CASSLDGVYNEQFF

J: TRBJ1-4
size: -
V: TRBV19
D: TRBD1
DNA: TGTGCCAGTACTGACAGGGGGGGGACTAATGAAAAACTGTTTTTT
CDR3: CASTDRGGTNEKLFF

J: TRBJ1-1
size: once
V: TRBV27
D: -
DNA: TGTGCCAGCAGTTCCCCCCCCGGGGGGCAGAGGATGAACACTGAAGCTTTCTTT
CDR3: CASSSPPGGQRMNTEAFF

J: TRBJ2-1
size: once
V: TRBV4-1
D: -
DNA: TGCGCCAGCAGCCAAGTCGGCGGTGAGCAGTTCTTC
CDR3: CASSQVGGEQFF

J: TRBJ1-6
size: -
V: TRBV24-1
D: -
DNA: TGTGCCGCCAGTGATATTAATAAGATAGGGGGTTTAAGGAATAATTCACCCCTCCACTTT
CDR3: CAASDINKIGGLRNNSPLHF

J: TRBJ1-2
size: -
V: TRBV14
D: -
DNA: TGTGCCAGCAGCCAAGGACAATTCGAGTGGGCTACGTATGGCTACACCTTC
CDR3: CASSQGQFEWATYGYTF

J: TRBJ2-7
size: -
V: TRBV29-1
D: -
DNA: TGCAGCGTTGATCTTCGGCAGGGGAACGAGCAGTACTTC
CDR3: CSVDLRQGNEQYF

J: TRBJ2-7
size: -
V: TRBV3-1/TRBV3-2
D: TRBD2
DNA: TGTGCCAGCAGCCAAGACCCAAAGCGGGGGGGCATACGGGCCTACGAGCAGTACTTC
CDR3: CASSQDPKRGGIRAYEQYF

J: TRBJ1-3
size: -
V: TRBV2
D: -
DNA: TGTGCCAGCAGTGTTATACTCTCTGGAAACACCATATATTTT
CDR3: CASSVILSGNTIYF

J: TRBJ2-1
size: -
V: TRBV9
D: TRBD2
DNA: TGTGCCAGCAGCGTAGTCGGGGGGGCGTACAATGAGCAGTTCTTC
CDR3: CASSVVGGAYNEQFF

J: TRBJ1-3
size: few
V: TRBV7-9
D: -
DNA: TGTGCCAGCAGCCCGGACATCTCTGGAAACACCATATATTTT
CDR3: CASSPDISGNTIYF

J: TRBJ1-5
size: -
V: TRBV9
D: -
DNA: TGTGCCAGCAGCCCGGACAGTGAGAATCAGCCCCAGCATTTT
CDR3: CASSPDSENQPQHF

J: TRBJ1-1
size: -
V: TRBV5-1
D: TRBD1
DNA: TGCGCCAGCAGCTTATCGGACAGGGGAACTGAAGCTTTCTTT
CDR3: CASSLSDRGTEAFF

J: TRBJ2-7
size: once
V: TRBV3-1/TRBV3-2
D: -
DNA: TGTGCCAGCAGCCTAAGCCCCCCCCTCGGGCAGTACTTC
CDR3: CASSLSPPLGQYF

J: TRBJ2-3
size: once
V: TRBV7-2
D: TRBD2
DNA: TGTGCCAGCAGCCCCGCTAGCGGGGGGGCGCAGGATACGCAGTATTTT
CDR3: CASSPASGGAQDTQYF

J: TRBJ2-1
size: once
V: TRBV19
D: -
DNA: TGTGCCAGTAGTATAGATTCGGGTGCCTCCTACAATGAGCAGTTCTTC
CDR3: CASSIDSGASYNEQFF

J: TRBJ2-5
size: -
V: TRBV5-1
D: -
DNA: TGCGCCAGCAGCTTTCAGCGTGGGGAGACCCAGTACTTC
CDR3: CASSFQRGETQYF